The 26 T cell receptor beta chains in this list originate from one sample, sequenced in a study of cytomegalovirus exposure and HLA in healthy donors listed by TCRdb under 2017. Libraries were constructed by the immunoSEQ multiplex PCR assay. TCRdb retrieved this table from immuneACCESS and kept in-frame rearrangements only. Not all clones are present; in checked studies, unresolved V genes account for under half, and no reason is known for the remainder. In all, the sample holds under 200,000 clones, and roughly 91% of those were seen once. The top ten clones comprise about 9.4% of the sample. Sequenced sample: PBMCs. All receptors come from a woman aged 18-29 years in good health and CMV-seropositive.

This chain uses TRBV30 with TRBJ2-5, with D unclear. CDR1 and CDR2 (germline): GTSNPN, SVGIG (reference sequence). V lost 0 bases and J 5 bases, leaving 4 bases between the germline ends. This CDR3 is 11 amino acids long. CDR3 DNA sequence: TGTGCCTGGAGTGTACTTGAGACCCAGTACTTC. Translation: CAWSVLETQYF.

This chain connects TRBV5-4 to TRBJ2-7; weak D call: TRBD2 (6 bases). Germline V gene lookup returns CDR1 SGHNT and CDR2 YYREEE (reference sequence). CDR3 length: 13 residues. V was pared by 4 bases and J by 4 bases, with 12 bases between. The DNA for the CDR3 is TGTGCCAGCAGCCCCGTGGGGGGATACGAGCAGTACTTC. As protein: CASSPVGGYEQYF.

This CDR3 reads CATRRTGKMNTEAFF. For the CDR3, the DNA is TGTGCCACCAGGAGGACAGGGAAAATGAACACTGAAGCTTTCTTT. The V and J genes are TRBV15 and TRBJ1-1; TRBD1 matches at 8 bases. Looked up from germline, CDR1 is LNHNV and CDR2 is YYDKDF (reference sequence). This CDR3 is built from 15 residues. The ends lost 6 bases at V and 0 bases at J; junction bases unmatched: 6.

The CDR3 protein is CATSRGGGTEAFF. CDR3 coding DNA: TGTGCCACCAGCAGAGGCGGGGGCACTGAAGCTTTCTTT. The V call is TRBV15, the J call TRBJ1-1, with TRBD1 as a possible D gene (5 bases). This CDR3 has 13 amino acids. Looked up from germline, CDR1 is LNHNV and CDR2 is YYDKDF (reference sequence). V dropped 1 base and J dropped 4 bases, with 7 bases sitting between them.

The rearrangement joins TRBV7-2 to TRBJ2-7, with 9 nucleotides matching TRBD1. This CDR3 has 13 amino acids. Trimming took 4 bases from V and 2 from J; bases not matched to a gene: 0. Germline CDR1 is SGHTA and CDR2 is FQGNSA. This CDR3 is CASSWTGAYEQYF. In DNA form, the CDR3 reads TGTGCCAGCAGCTGGACAGGGGCCTACGAGCAGTACTTC.

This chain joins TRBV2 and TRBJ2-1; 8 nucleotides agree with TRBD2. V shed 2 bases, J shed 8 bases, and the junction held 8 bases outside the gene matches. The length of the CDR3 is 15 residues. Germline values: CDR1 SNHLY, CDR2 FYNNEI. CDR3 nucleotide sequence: TGTGCCAGCAGTGAACACAGCGGGAGATACTATGAGCAGTTCTTC. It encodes CASSEHSGRYYEQFF.

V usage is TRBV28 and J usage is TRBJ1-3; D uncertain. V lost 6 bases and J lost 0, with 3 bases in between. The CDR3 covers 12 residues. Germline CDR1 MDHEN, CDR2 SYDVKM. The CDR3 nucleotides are TGTGCCAGCAGCCGCTCTGGAAACACCATATATTTT. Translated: CASSRSGNTIYF.

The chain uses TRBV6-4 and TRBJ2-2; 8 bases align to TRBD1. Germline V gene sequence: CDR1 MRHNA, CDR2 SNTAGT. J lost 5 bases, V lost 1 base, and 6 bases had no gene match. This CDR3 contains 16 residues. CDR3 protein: CASSDFDRGGTGELFF. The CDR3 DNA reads TGTGCCAGCAGTGACTTCGACAGGGGTGGTACCGGGGAGCTGTTTTTT.

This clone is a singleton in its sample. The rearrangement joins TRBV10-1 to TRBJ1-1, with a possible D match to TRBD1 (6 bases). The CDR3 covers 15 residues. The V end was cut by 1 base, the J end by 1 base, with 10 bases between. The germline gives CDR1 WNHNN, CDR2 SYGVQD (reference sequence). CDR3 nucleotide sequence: TGCGCCAGCAGTGAGTTAACAGGGACGAACACTGAAGCTTTCTTT. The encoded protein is CASSELTGTNTEAFF.

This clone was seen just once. In nucleotides, the CDR3 is TGTGCCAGCAGCTCCGCCGGACTAGCGGGCAGATACGAGCAGTACTTC. Amino acid sequence: CASSSAGLAGRYEQYF. The chain uses TRBV7-8 and TRBJ2-7, with TRBD2 identical over 11 bases. CDR1 and CDR2 from the germline V gene are SGHVS and FQNEAQ. V gave up 4 bases and J gave up 4 bases; unmatched junction bases: 9. The CDR3 loop spans 16 amino acids.

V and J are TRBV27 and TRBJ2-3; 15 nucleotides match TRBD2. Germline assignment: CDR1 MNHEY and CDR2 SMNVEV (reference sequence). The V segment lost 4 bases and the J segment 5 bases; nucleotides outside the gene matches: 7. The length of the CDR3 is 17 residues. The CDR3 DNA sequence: TGTGCCAGCAGTTCGTGGACTAGCGGGAGGGCCAAAGATACGCAGTATTTT. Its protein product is CASSSWTSGRAKDTQYF.

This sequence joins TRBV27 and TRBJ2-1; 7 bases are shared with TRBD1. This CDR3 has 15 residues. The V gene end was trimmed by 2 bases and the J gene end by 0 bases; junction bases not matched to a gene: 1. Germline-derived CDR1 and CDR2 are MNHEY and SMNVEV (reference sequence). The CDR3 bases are TGTGCCAGCAGTTTAGCAGGGGGCTCCTACAATGAGCAGTTCTTC. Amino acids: CASSLAGGSYNEQFF.

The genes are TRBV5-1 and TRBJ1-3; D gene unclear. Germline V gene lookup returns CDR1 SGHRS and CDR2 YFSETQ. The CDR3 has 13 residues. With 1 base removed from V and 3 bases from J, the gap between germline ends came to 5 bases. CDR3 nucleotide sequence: TGCGCCAGCAGCTTGAATCGTGGAAACACCATATATTTT. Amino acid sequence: CASSLNRGNTIYF.

The CDR3 DNA reads as TGTGCCAGCAGTGAAGCTGAGGACAGGGCGGGCTACACCTTC. It encodes CASSEAEDRAGYTF. The gene calls are TRBV6-1 and TRBJ1-2; 8 bases match TRBD1. This CDR3 is built from 14 residues. V was pared by 0 bases and J by 8 bases, with 5 bases of the junction left unmatched. Looked up from germline, CDR1 is MNHNS and CDR2 is SASEGT.

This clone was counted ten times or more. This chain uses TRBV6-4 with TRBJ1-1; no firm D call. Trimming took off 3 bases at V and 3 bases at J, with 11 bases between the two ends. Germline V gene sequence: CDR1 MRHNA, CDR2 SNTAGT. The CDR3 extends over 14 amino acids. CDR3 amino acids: CASSEESEDTEAFF. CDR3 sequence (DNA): TGTGCCAGCAGTGAAGAATCAGAGGACACTGAAGCTTTCTTT.

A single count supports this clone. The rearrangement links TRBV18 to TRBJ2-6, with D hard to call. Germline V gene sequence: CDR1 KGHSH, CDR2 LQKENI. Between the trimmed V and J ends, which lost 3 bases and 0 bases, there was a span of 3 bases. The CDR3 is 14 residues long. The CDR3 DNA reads TGTGCCAGCTCACCCCTCTCTGGGGCCAACGTCCTGACTTTC. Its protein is CASSPLSGANVLTF.

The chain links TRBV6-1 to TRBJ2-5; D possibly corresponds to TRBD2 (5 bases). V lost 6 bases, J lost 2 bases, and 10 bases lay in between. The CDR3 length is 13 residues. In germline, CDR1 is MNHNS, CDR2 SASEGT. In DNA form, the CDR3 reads TGTGCCAGCAGCGGGGTGCTACAAGAGACCCAGTACTTC. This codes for CASSGVLQETQYF.

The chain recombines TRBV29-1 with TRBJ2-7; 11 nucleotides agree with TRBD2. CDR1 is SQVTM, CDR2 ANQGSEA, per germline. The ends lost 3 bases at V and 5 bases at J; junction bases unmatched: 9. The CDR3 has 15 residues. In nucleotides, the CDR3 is TGCAGCGTTGAGGACGTAGCGGGAGGGCCTGACGAGCAGTACTTC. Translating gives CSVEDVAGGPDEQYF.

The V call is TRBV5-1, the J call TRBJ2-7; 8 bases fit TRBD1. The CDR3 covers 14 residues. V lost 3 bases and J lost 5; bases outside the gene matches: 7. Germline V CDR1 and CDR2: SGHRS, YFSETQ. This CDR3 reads CASSSGQGRDEQYF. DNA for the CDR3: TGCGCCAGCAGCTCCGGACAGGGAAGGGACGAGCAGTACTTC. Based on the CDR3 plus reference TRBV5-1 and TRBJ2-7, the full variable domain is KAGVTQTPRYLIKTRGQQVTLSCSPISGHRSVSWYQQTPGQGLQFLFEYFSETQRNKGNFPGRFSGRQFSNSRSEMNVSTLELGDSALYLCASSSGQGRDEQYFGPGTRLTVT.

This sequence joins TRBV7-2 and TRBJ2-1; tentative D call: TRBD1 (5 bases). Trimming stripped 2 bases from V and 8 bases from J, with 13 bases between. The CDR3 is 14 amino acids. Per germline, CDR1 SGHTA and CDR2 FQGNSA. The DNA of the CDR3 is TGTGCCAGCAGCTTATTGGGGCGCCCCCATGAGCAGTTCTTC. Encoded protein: CASSLLGRPHEQFF.

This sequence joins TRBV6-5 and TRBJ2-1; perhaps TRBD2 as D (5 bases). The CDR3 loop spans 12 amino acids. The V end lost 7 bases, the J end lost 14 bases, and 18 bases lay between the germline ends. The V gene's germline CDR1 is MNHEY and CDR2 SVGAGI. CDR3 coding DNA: TGTGCCAGCAATACCCCAAAGGAGGAGGAGTTCTTC. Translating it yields CASNTPKEEEFF.

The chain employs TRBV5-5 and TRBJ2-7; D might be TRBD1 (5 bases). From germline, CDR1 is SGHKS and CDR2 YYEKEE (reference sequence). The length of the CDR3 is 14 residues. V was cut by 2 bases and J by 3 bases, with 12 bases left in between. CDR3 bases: TGTGCCAGCAGCTTAGGGCCAGGGCGCTACGAGCAGTACTTC. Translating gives CASSLGPGRYEQYF.

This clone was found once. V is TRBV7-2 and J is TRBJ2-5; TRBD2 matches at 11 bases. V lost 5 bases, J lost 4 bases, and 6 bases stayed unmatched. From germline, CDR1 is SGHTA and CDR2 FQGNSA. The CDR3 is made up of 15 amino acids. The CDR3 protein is CASSAPLAGAETQYF. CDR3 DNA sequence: TGTGCCAGCAGCGCGCCACTAGCGGGAGCAGAGACCCAGTACTTC.

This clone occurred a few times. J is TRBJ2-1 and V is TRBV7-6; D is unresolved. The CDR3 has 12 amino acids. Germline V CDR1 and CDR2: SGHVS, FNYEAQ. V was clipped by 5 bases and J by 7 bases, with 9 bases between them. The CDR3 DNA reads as TGTGCCAGCAGCCTCTCGAGAAATGAGCAGTTCTTC. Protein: CASSLSRNEQFF.

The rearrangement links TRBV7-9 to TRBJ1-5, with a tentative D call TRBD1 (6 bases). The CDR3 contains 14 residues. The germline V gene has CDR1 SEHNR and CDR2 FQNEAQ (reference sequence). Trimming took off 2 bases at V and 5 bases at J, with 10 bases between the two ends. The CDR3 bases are TGTGCCAGCAGCTTACCAGGGGAGCATCAGCCCCAGCATTTT. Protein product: CASSLPGEHQPQHF. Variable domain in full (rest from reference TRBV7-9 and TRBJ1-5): DTGVSQNPRHKITKRGQNVTFRCDPISEHNRLYWYRQTLGQGPEFLTYFQNEAQLEKSRLLSDRFSAERPKGSFSTLEIQRTEQGDSAMYLCASSLPGEHQPQHFGDGTRLSIL.

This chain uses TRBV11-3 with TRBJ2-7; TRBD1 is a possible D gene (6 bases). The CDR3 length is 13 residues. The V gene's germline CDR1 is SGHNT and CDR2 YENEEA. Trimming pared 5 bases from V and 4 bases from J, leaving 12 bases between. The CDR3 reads CASSPGHLYEQYF. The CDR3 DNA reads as TGTGCCAGCAGCCCGGGACACCTATACGAGCAGTACTTC.